This record concerns one T cell receptor beta chain sequence. Measured with immunoSEQ multiplex PCR; TCRdb has only the in-frame clones, and not every one. The table has about 180,000 clones, over 80% seen once. The data belong to a study of blood T cell repertoires in COVID-19. CDR1 and CDR2 from the germline V gene are MNHEY and SVGAGI. The CDR3 has 14 amino acids. Trimming took 9 bases from V and 3 from J, leaving 17 bases between them. The chain combines TRBV6-5 with TRBJ1-1; tentatively, D is TRBD1 (5 bases). The clonotype comes from a middle-aged woman with COVID-19, enrolled during active disease. Sequenced: peripheral blood. Here the CDR3 DNA reads TGTGCCAGTTCCAACCCAGGGAAGGACACTGAAGCTTTCTTT. Translating it yields CASSNPGKDTEAFF.